This record looks at one TCR beta chain sequence and its context. From germline, CDR1 is MDHEN and CDR2 SYDVKM. The CDR3 length is 15 residues. V dropped 1 base and J dropped 9; count of bases not matched to a gene: 8. Seattle patient enrollment occurred during active infection, with longitudinal follow-up thereafter. The sample is drawn from a study of blood T cell repertoires in COVID-19. Study-level information: Samples representing acute and convalescent COVID-19 were sourced from the United States, Italy and Spain.

Sequencing was performed with immunoSEQ multiplex PCR; in TCRdb, only in-frame clones are kept and a portion is missing. The sample consists of just over 250,000 clones, around 90% of them appearing once. The clonotype originates from a woman in her 70s with COVID-19, enrolled during active disease. Sample: peripheral blood. The rearrangement joins TRBV28 to TRBJ1-5; 8 positions match TRBD1. CDR3 nucleotide sequence: TGTGCCAGCAGTTTATCAAGGACAGGGAGTTCGCCCCAGCATTTT. This translates into CASSLSRTGSSPQHF.